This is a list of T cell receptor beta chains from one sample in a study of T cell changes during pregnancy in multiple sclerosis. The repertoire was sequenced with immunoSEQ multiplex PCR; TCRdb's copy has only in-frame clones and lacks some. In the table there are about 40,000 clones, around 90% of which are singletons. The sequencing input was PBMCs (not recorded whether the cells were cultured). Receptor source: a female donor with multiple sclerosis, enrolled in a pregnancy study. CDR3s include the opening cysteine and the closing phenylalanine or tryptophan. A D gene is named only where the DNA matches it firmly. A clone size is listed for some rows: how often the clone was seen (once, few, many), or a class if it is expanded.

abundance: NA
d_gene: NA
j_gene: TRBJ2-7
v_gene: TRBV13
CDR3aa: CASSSPEVANYEQYF
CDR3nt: TGTGCCAGCAGCTCCCCCGAGGTAGCGAACTACGAGCAGTACTTC

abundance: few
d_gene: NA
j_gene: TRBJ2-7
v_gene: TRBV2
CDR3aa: CASSTLGHEQYF
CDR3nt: TGTGCCAGCAGTACTCTAGGGCACGAGCAGTACTTC

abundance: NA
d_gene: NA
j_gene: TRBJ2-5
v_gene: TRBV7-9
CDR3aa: CASSYLGETQYF
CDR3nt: TGTGCCAGCAGCTATCTGGGTGAGACCCAGTACTTC

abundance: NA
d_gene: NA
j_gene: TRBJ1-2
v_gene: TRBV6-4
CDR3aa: CASSDKENYGYTF
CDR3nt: TGTGCCAGCAGTGACAAGGAGAACTATGGCTACACCTTC

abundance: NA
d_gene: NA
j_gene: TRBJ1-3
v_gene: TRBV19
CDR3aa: CASGFLSSGNTIYF
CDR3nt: TGTGCCAGTGGCTTCCTGAGCTCTGGAAACACCATATATTTT

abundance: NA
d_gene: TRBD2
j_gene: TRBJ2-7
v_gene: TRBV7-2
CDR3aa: CASSDTSGGIYEQYF
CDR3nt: TGTGCCAGCAGCGATACTAGCGGGGGGATTTACGAGCAGTACTTC

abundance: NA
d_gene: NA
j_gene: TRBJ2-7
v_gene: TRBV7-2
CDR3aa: CASSLQGGSSEQYF
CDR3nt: TGTGCCAGCAGCTTACAGGGGGGTAGTTCCGAGCAGTACTTC

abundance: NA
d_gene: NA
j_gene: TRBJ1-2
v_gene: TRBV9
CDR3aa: CASSVGVGYGYTF
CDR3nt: TGTGCCAGCAGCGTAGGGGTGGGCTATGGCTACACCTTC

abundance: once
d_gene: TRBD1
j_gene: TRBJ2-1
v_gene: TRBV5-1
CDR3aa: CASSFGTGYNEQFF
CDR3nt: TGCGCCAGCAGCTTCGGGACAGGTTACAATGAGCAGTTCTTC

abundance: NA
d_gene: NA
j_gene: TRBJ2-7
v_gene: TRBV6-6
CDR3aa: CASSYTGSWHVEQYF
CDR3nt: TGTGCCAGCAGCTATACCGGGAGTTGGCACGTCGAGCAGTACTTC

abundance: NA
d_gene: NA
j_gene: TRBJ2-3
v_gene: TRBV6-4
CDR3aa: CASSVSSGGADTQYF
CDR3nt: TGTGCCAGCAGTGTCTCCTCCGGGGGCGCAGATACGCAGTATTTT

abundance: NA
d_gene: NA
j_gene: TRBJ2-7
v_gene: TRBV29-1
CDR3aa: CSVERAGGSYEQYF
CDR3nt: TGCAGCGTTGAAAGGGCAGGGGGGTCCTACGAGCAGTACTTC

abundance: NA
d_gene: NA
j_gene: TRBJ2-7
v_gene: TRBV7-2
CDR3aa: CASSLGWTASYEQYF
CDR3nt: TGTGCCAGCAGCTTAGGATGGACCGCCTCCTACGAGCAGTACTTC

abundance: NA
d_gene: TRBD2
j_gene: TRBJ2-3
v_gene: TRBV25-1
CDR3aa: CASRPGLAGADTQYF
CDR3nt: TGTGCCAGCAGGCCAGGGCTAGCGGGCGCAGATACGCAGTATTTT

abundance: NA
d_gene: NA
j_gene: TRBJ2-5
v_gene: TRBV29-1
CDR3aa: CSVAEGAETQYF
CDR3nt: TGCAGCGTTGCTGAGGGAGCGGAGACCCAGTACTTC

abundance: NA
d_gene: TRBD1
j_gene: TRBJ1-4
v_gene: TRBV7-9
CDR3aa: CASSPGQGMDEKLFF
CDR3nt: TGTGCCAGCAGCCCTGGACAGGGGATGGATGAAAAACTGTTTTTT

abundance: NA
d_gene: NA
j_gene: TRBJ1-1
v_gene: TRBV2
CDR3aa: CASSVIEQNTEAFF
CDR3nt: TGTGCCAGCAGTGTTATCGAACAGAACACTGAAGCTTTCTTT

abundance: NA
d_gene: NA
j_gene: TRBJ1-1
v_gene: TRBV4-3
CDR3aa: CASSQEFGMRGPNTEAFF
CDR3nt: TGCGCCAGCAGCCAAGAATTCGGTATGCGGGGCCCGAACACTGAAGCTTTCTTT

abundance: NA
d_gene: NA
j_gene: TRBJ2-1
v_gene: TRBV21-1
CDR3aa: CASSKGLAGVGNEQFF
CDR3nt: TGTGCCAGCAGCAAAGGACTAGCGGGAGTTGGCAATGAGCAGTTCTTC

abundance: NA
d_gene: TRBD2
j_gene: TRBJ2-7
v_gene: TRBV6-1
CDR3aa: CASSEFGGGVYEQYF
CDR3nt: TGTGCCAGCAGTGAATTTGGCGGGGGAGTCTACGAGCAGTACTTC

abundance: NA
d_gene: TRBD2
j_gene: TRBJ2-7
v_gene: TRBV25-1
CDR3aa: CASSDGGSLHEQYF
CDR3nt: TGTGCCAGCAGTGATGGCGGGAGTCTCCACGAGCAGTACTTC

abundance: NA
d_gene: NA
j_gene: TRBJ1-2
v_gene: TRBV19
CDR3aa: CASSMGTPNYGYTF
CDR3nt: TGTGCCAGTAGTATGGGGACCCCTAACTATGGCTACACCTTC

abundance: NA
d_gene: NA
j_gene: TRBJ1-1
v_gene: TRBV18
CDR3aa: CASSPGGRTEAFF
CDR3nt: TGTGCCAGCTCACCAGGGGGAAGAACTGAAGCTTTCTTT

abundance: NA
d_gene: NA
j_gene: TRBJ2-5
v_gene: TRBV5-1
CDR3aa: CASSVKPVEGGDTQYF
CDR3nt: TGCGCCAGCAGCGTTAAACCAGTGGAAGGTGGTGATACCCAGTACTTC

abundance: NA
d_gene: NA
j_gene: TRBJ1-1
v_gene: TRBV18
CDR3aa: CASSPNKGRSTEAFF
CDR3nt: TGTGCCAGCTCACCAAATAAGGGGAGGAGCACTGAAGCTTTCTTT

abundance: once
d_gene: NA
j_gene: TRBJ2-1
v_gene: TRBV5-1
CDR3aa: CASSLDPDNEQFF
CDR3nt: TGCGCCAGCAGCTTGGACCCAGACAATGAGCAGTTCTTC

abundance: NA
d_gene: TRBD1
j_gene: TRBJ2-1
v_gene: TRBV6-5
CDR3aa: CASSYRDRGTYNEQFF
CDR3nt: TGTGCCAGCAGTTACAGGGACAGGGGAACCTACAATGAGCAGTTCTTC

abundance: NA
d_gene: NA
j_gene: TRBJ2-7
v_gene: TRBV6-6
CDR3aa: CASSYGEIYEQYF
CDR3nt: TGTGCCAGCAGTTACGGGGAGATATACGAGCAGTACTTC

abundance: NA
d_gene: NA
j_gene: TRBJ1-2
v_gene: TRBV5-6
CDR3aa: CASSLGAENYGYTF
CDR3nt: TGTGCCAGCAGCTTGGGGGCGGAAAACTATGGCTACACCTTC

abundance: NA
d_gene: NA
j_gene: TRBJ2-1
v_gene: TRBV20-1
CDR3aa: CSGKGGDEQFF
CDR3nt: TGCAGTGGGAAGGGTGGAGATGAGCAGTTCTTC

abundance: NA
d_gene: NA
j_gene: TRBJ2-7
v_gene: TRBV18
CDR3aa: CASSPRGVRSEQYF
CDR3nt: TGTGCCAGCTCACCAAGGGGGGTTCGATCCGAGCAGTACTTC

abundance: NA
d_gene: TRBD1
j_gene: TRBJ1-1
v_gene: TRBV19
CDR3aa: CASSSPGTEDWDTEAFF
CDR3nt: TGTGCCAGTAGTAGCCCAGGGACAGAGGACTGGGACACTGAAGCTTTCTTT

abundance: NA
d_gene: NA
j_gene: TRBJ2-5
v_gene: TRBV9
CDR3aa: CASSLDMGPSTETQYF
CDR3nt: TGTGCCAGCAGCCTAGATATGGGACCAAGCACCGAGACCCAGTACTTC

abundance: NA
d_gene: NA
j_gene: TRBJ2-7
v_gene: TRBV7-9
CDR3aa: CASSPDPTGSFPQYF
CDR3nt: TGTGCCAGCAGCCCCGACCCGACAGGTAGCTTCCCGCAGTACTTC

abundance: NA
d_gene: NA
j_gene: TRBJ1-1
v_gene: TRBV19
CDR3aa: CASSFTGNTEAFF
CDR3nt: TGTGCCAGTAGCTTCACAGGGAATACTGAAGCTTTCTTT

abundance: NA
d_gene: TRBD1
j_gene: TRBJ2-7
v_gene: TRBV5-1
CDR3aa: CASTRVGTGGFEQYF
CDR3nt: TGCGCCAGCACCAGGGTCGGGACAGGGGGGTTCGAGCAGTACTTC

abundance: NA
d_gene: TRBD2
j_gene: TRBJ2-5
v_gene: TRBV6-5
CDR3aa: CASSQTSGERETQYF
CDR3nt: TGTGCCAGCAGTCAAACTAGCGGGGAACGGGAGACCCAGTACTTC

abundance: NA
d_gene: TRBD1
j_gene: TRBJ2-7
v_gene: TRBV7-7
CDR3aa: CASSLRQGPSYEQYF
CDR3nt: TGTGCCAGCAGCTTAAGACAGGGGCCTTCCTACGAGCAGTACTTC

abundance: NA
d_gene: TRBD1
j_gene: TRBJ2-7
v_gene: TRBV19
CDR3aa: CASSRSGTADYEQYF
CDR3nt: TGTGCCAGTAGTAGATCCGGGACAGCGGACTACGAGCAGTACTTC

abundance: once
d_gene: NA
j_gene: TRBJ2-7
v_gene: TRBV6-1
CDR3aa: CASSPMVPVYEQYF
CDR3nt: TGTGCCAGCAGCCCAATGGTTCCGGTCTACGAGCAGTACTTC

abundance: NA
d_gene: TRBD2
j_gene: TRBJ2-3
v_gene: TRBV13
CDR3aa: CASKMSVSGMSTDTQYF
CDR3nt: TGTGCCAGCAAAATGTCGGTAAGCGGGATGAGCACAGATACGCAGTATTTT

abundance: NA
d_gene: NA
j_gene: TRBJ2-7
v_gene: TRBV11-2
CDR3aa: CASSLPVPYEQYF
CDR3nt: TGTGCCAGCAGCTTACCTGTGCCCTACGAGCAGTACTTC

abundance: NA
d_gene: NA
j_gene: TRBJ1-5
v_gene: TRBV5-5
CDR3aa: CASSLLGGGPNQPQHF
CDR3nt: TGTGCCAGCAGCTTGTTGGGAGGAGGACCCAATCAGCCCCAGCATTTT

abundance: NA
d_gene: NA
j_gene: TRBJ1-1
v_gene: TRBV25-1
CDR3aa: CASSEYRVDTEAFF
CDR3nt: TGTGCCAGCAGTGAATATAGGGTTGACACTGAAGCTTTCTTT